This T cell receptor beta chain was recorded in a study of blood T cell repertoires in COVID-19. Background on the study: COVID-19 samples from acute and convalescent phases originated in the United States, Italy and Spain. PBMCs, B-cell-depleted T cells, or T cells provided the cDNA or gDNA that made up the material.

Per the germline V gene, CDR1 is SGHRS and CDR2 is YFSETQ. The CDR3 is 13 residues long. V was cut by 2 bases and J by 6 bases, with 9 bases left in between. Original methodology: Nucleated cell counts were estimated from reference gene primer amplification. The table came from immunoSEQ multiplex PCR; TCRdb's copy has only in-frame clones and leaves some out. V and J calls and clone size are copied from that table; D and trimming were computed from the DNA. In the table there are approximately 64,000 clones, more than 65% of which are singletons. The receptor was derived from a woman aged 65 to 85 with acute or convalescent COVID-19. The chain couples TRBV5-1 to TRBJ2-1; possibly TRBD2 for D (6 bases). Sequenced sample: peripheral blood. Here the CDR3 DNA reads TGCGCCAGCAGCTTTACGGGGGTCAATGAGCAGTTCTTC. Translation gives CASSFTGVNEQFF.